Listed below are T cell receptor beta chains from one sample, sequenced in a study of T cell repertoires in cytomegalovirus infection. The antigens of these receptors remain unknown. MiXCR, applied by TCRdb to the reads, yields one record per CDR3 protein. The sample lists approximately 110,000 distinct CDR3 sequences; around 10% were seen once. Material: PBMCs, sequenced either directly or after in vitro stimulation (not recorded which). The receptors originated from a human donor in good health (CMV status not recorded). Some clones in this sample may be carry-over from other donors' samples. Both conserved end residues are part of each CDR3. A D gene is named only where the DNA matches it firmly. The size of a clone is reported for some rows only, either as once, few or many, or as a class for expanded clones.

J: TRBJ2-5; V: TRBV7-2; size: many; D: .; DNA: TGTGCCAGCAGCCCGCAAACAGGGCTGCAAGAGACCCAGTACTTC; CDR3: CASSPQTGLQETQYF
J: TRBJ2-5; V: TRBV7-2; size: many; D: TRBD1; DNA: TGTGCCAGCAGCGCGAGCAGGGGGCGTGAGACCCAGTACTTC; CDR3: CASSASRGRETQYF
J: TRBJ1-1; V: TRBV12-3/TRBV12-4; size: .; D: TRBD1; DNA: TGTGCCAGCAGTCCCCAGGACAGGGGTAGCCCTGAAGCTTTCTTT; CDR3: CASSPQDRGSPEAFF
J: TRBJ2-6; V: TRBV12-3/TRBV12-4; size: few; D: .; DNA: TGTGCCAGCAGTCGCCGGGGGTCTGGGGCCAACGTCCTGACTTTC; CDR3: CASSRRGSGANVLTF
J: TRBJ1-1; V: TRBV12-3/TRBV12-4; size: .; D: .; DNA: TGTGCCAGCAGTTTAGCAGGCGCGGAGGCTGAAGCTTTCTTT; CDR3: CASSLAGAEAEAFF
J: TRBJ1-2; V: TRBV7-2; size: few; D: .; DNA: TGTGCCAGCAGCTTAGACGGGGCGCGGGATGGCTACACCTTC; CDR3: CASSLDGARDGYTF
J: TRBJ1-6; V: TRBV2; size: .; D: .; DNA: TGTGCCAGCAGTCGGGACGGGAATTCACCCCTCCACTTT; CDR3: CASSRDGNSPLHF
J: TRBJ2-3; V: TRBV5-1; size: .; D: TRBD2; DNA: TGCGCCAGCAGCCCCGGACTAGTGAGCACAGATACGCAGTATTTT; CDR3: CASSPGLVSTDTQYF
J: TRBJ2-3; V: TRBV7-9; size: .; D: .; DNA: TGTGCCAGCAGCTTCGGCAGGGTTTCCACAGATACGCAGTATTTT; CDR3: CASSFGRVSTDTQYF
J: TRBJ1-1; V: TRBV18; size: .; D: .; DNA: TGTGCCAGCTCACCAAGACAGATGAACACTGAAGCTTTCTTT; CDR3: CASSPRQMNTEAFF
J: TRBJ2-3; V: TRBV6-2/TRBV6-3; size: few; D: .; DNA: TGTGCCAGCATTCGAGATACGCAGTATTTT; CDR3: CASIRDTQYF
J: TRBJ1-1; V: TRBV7-2; size: many; D: .; DNA: TGTGCCAGCAGCCCGCAGAGGGCGCGGACTGAAGCTTTCTTT; CDR3: CASSPQRARTEAFF
J: TRBJ2-3; V: TRBV7-2; size: many; D: .; DNA: TGTGCCAGCAGCTTAGAGGTCCGGATCACAGATACGCAGTATTTT; CDR3: CASSLEVRITDTQYF
J: TRBJ2-7; V: TRBV4-2; size: .; D: TRBD1; DNA: TGTGCCAGCAGCCAACGGGACAGACCCTACGAGCAGTACTTC; CDR3: CASSQRDRPYEQYF
J: TRBJ2-7; V: TRBV28; size: many; D: TRBD2; DNA: TGTGCCAGCAGTTTAGGGGCGGCGGGAGGCTACGAGCAGTACTTC; CDR3: CASSLGAAGGYEQYF
J: TRBJ2-5; V: TRBV5-1; size: many; D: TRBD2; DNA: TGCGCCAGCAGCTTGTATCCAGCGGGGTTACAAGAGACCCAGTACTTC; CDR3: CASSLYPAGLQETQYF
J: TRBJ2-3; V: TRBV6-2/TRBV6-3; size: many; D: .; DNA: TGTGCCAGCAGTTCAACGGGAAACACAGATACGCAGTATTTT; CDR3: CASSSTGNTDTQYF
J: TRBJ2-7; V: TRBV7-2; size: many; D: TRBD2; DNA: TGTGCCAGCAGCCAAGGCCGACTAGCCCGGGGGGCCTACGAGCAGTACTTC; CDR3: CASSQGRLARGAYEQYF
J: TRBJ2-1; V: TRBV6-4; size: .; D: TRBD2; DNA: TGTGCCAGCAGTGACTCTAGCGGGGATTACAATGAGCAGTTCTTC; CDR3: CASSDSSGDYNEQFF
J: TRBJ2-7; V: TRBV6-5; size: many; D: .; DNA: TGTGCCAGCAGTTCGGACGGTTACGAGCAGTACTTC; CDR3: CASSSDGYEQYF
J: TRBJ2-1; V: TRBV19; size: many; D: TRBD1; DNA: TGTGCCAGCACCGGGACAGGGACCTACTACAATGAGCAGTTCTTC; CDR3: CASTGTGTYYNEQFF
J: TRBJ2-1; V: TRBV7-2; size: many; D: TRBD2; DNA: TGTGCCAGCAGCTTAAGGACTAGCGGGAGAGGGAATGAGCAGTTCTTC; CDR3: CASSLRTSGRGNEQFF
J: TRBJ1-1; V: TRBV5-1; size: .; D: TRBD1; DNA: TGCGTCAGCAGCTCCGGGACAGGGGAATTCGCGAACACTGAAGCTTTCTTT; CDR3: CVSSSGTGEFANTEAFF
J: TRBJ1-5; V: TRBV19; size: few; D: TRBD1; DNA: TGTGCCAGTAGCCGGGGTACAGGGGGAGGGCAGCCCCAGCATTTT; CDR3: CASSRGTGGGQPQHF
J: TRBJ1-1; V: TRBV6-2/TRBV6-3; size: .; D: TRBD1; DNA: TGTGCCAGCACCCTGACAGGGGACACTGAAGCTTTCTTT; CDR3: CASTLTGDTEAFF
J: TRBJ2-1; V: TRBV7-2; size: many; D: .; DNA: TGTGCCAGCAGCTTACGGGCTGGACTCTACAATGAGCAGTTCTTC; CDR3: CASSLRAGLYNEQFF
J: TRBJ2-2; V: TRBV28; size: many; D: TRBD2; DNA: TGTGCCAGCAGTTTCGGACTAGCGGGAGGGCCACCCGGGGAGCTGTTTTTT; CDR3: CASSFGLAGGPPGELFF
J: TRBJ2-2; V: TRBV6-2/TRBV6-3; size: many; D: .; DNA: TGTGCCAGCAGTTCGGGGACGTCGGGCACCGGGGAGCTGTTTTTT; CDR3: CASSSGTSGTGELFF
J: TRBJ1-1; V: TRBV20-1; size: few; D: .; DNA: TGCAGTGCTAGTCCGAGAAGGGGTAGCACTGAAGCTTTCTTT; CDR3: CSASPRRGSTEAFF
J: TRBJ1-1; V: TRBV18; size: .; D: .; DNA: TGTGCCAGCTTCGCCAGGGAGGCTACCAACACTGAAGCTTTCTTT; CDR3: CASFAREATNTEAFF
J: TRBJ2-7; V: TRBV12-3/TRBV12-4; size: many; D: TRBD2; DNA: TGTGCCAGCAGTCCGGGACTAGAAAATTCGGGGCAGTACTTC; CDR3: CASSPGLENSGQYF
J: TRBJ2-7; V: TRBV6-5; size: many; D: TRBD1; DNA: TGTGCCAGCAGTTCCACAGGGGGTTTGGCCGAGCAGTACTTC; CDR3: CASSSTGGLAEQYF
J: TRBJ2-5; V: TRBV12-5; size: .; D: TRBD2; DNA: TGTGCTAGTGGTTTGGTACATCGGGGGGTAGGAGAGACCCAGTACTTC; CDR3: CASGLVHRGVGETQYF
J: TRBJ1-2; V: TRBV12-3/TRBV12-4; size: few; D: TRBD1; DNA: TGTGCCAGCAGTTTAGCCCCAGGACAGGGACGCGGCTACACCTTC; CDR3: CASSLAPGQGRGYTF
J: TRBJ1-1; V: TRBV29-1; size: .; D: .; DNA: TGCAGCGTTGACCTCGGAGGGGGGGTGTTTGGAGAGACTGAAGCTTTCTTT; CDR3: CSVDLGGGVFGETEAFF
J: TRBJ1-2; V: TRBV28; size: few; D: TRBD1; DNA: TGTGCCAGCAGTTTAACCGGGACAGGGTATGGCTACACCTTC; CDR3: CASSLTGTGYGYTF
J: TRBJ2-1; V: TRBV7-2; size: few; D: .; DNA: TGTGCCAGCAGCTTAAATTTACTGTACAATGAGCAGTTCTTC; CDR3: CASSLNLLYNEQFF
J: TRBJ2-5; V: TRBV11-2; size: .; D: .; DNA: TGTGCCAGCAGCCACCCGCAGGGGCAAGAGACCCAGTACTTC; CDR3: CASSHPQGQETQYF
J: TRBJ1-2; V: TRBV20-1; size: few; D: .; DNA: TGCAGTGCTAGTGACGAAGCTAACTATGGCTACACCTTC; CDR3: CSASDEANYGYTF
J: TRBJ2-1; V: TRBV28; size: few; D: .; DNA: TGTGCCAGCAGTTTTCGACTACTATCCTACAATGAGCAGTTCTTC; CDR3: CASSFRLLSYNEQFF
J: TRBJ2-7; V: TRBV6-5; size: few; D: TRBD2; DNA: TGTGCCAGCAGTTACTCATGGGGGACTAGCGGAGCCTACGAGCAGTACTTC; CDR3: CASSYSWGTSGAYEQYF
J: TRBJ1-2; V: TRBV29-1; size: few; D: .; DNA: TGCAGCGTCGGCGGCGGGGACGGTGGCTACACCTTC; CDR3: CSVGGGDGGYTF
J: TRBJ1-2; V: TRBV6-5; size: many; D: TRBD1; DNA: TGTGCCAGCAGTTACTCGTCAGGGGGCGAGACCTATGGCTACACCTTC; CDR3: CASSYSSGGETYGYTF
J: TRBJ1-6; V: TRBV6-2/TRBV6-3; size: few; D: .; DNA: TGTGCCAGCAGACCCCTTGCAGGACGAAATTCACCCCTCCACTTT; CDR3: CASRPLAGRNSPLHF
J: TRBJ2-1; V: TRBV24-1; size: many; D: .; DNA: TGTGCCACCAGTGATTTGAGGACCCCCAACAATGAGCAGTTCTTC; CDR3: CATSDLRTPNNEQFF
J: TRBJ2-3; V: TRBV4-2; size: .; D: .; DNA: TGTGCCAGCAGCCAAGGCCGGGTCCCCGATACGCAGTATTTT; CDR3: CASSQGRVPDTQYF
J: TRBJ2-3; V: TRBV29-1; size: few; D: .; DNA: TGCAGCGAGGGGACCGGACCTTCCTTCGGTACGCAGTATTTT; CDR3: CSEGTGPSFGTQYF
J: TRBJ1-1; V: TRBV28; size: .; D: TRBD1; DNA: TGTGCCAGCGGGGGAGGCAGGGGGCGCGGGTACACTGAAGCTTTCTTT; CDR3: CASGGGRGRGYTEAFF
J: TRBJ2-1; V: TRBV6-2/TRBV6-3; size: .; D: TRBD2; DNA: TGTGCCAGCATAAAAAGCGGGAGCTACAATGAGCAGTTCTTC; CDR3: CASIKSGSYNEQFF
J: TRBJ1-5; V: TRBV30; size: many; D: .; DNA: TGTGCCTGGAGTGTAAGCAGGGCGCCCACCCCCCAGCATTTT; CDR3: CAWSVSRAPTPQHF
J: TRBJ2-3; V: TRBV27; size: .; D: .; DNA: TGTGCCAGCAGTTTTAGCGCCCGGCGTGATACGCAGTATTTT; CDR3: CASSFSARRDTQYF
J: TRBJ2-5; V: TRBV27; size: .; D: .; DNA: TGTGCCAGCCGGAGAGGCGGCTCAGTAGAGACCCAGTACTTC; CDR3: CASRRGGSVETQYF
J: TRBJ2-7; V: TRBV7-2; size: many; D: .; DNA: TGTGCCAGCAGCCCTAGATCCATTTACTCCTACGAGCAGTACTTC; CDR3: CASSPRSIYSYEQYF
J: TRBJ1-6; V: TRBV4-1; size: few; D: TRBD1; DNA: TGCGCCAGCAGCAAAGGGACAGTCAGCTCCTATAATTCACCCCTCCACTTT; CDR3: CASSKGTVSSYNSPLHF
J: TRBJ2-3; V: TRBV5-4; size: many; D: TRBD2; DNA: TGTGCCAGCAGCTTGGAGTTGCGGGAGTTTGATACGCAGTATTTT; CDR3: CASSLELREFDTQYF